This T cell receptor (beta chain) emerged from a study of blood T cells in healthy people across ages. Study results and caveats: Roughly linear age-related decline in beta diversity appeared, significant by age approximately 40.

A second about 6 to 11 cycle PCR used barcoded and J-beta primers. Each of the samples gave a minimum of 3 million paired-end reads that contained CDR3. TCRdb redid the calling of the 5' RACE reads with MiXCR, one entry per CDR3 protein. The data hold 1.2 million to 1.5 million distinct CDR3 sequences, with approximately 59% observed a single time. This clonotype was seen many times. Its cognate antigen is unknown. There are 13 residues in the CDR3. CDR1 is DFQATT and CDR2 is SNEGSKA in the germline V gene (reference sequence). Trimming cost V 3 bases and J 11 bases; bases outside gene matches: 12. V usage is TRBV20-1 and J usage is TRBJ1-1, with TRBD1 matching 7 bases. The sequencing sample was made of blood. The receptor comes from a man aged 18-30 years in good health. CDR3 sequence (DNA): TGCAGTGCTAGGAGCCTAGGGGGCGTAGAGGCTTTCTTT. This sequence encodes CSARSLGGVEAFF.